Following are 8 T cell receptor beta chains from one sample sequenced in a study of Graves' ophthalmopathy and Graves' hyperthyroidism. Beta-chain TCR CDR3 regions were amplified from RNA transcripts. The first round was an RT-PCR with HTBI primers, and the second round was a multiplex PCR. TCRdb reanalysed the multiplex PCR reads using MiXCR and keeps one entry per CDR3 protein. The table lists over a million distinct CDR3 sequences, 36% of them singletons. Sequencing was carried out using peripheral blood or thyroid tissue (not recorded which). These receptors all stem from an adult man with Graves' hyperthyroidism.

This clonotype appeared many times. V gene TRBV4-3 combines with J gene TRBJ1-2, with D hard to call. From germline, CDR1 is LGHNA and CDR2 YSLEER. The CDR3 is made up of 15 amino acids. V was cut by 0 bases and J by 0 bases, with 8 bases left in between. The CDR3 coding sequence is TGCGCCAGCAGCCAAGAGCCGGGAGCTAACTATGGCTACACCTTC. Amino acids: CASSQEPGANYGYTF.

The chain links TRBV10-3 to TRBJ2-5; 7 bases line up with TRBD1. The J call may be incorrect, as the DNA end agrees better with TRBJ2-1. CDR1 and CDR2 from the germline V gene are ENHRY and SYGVKD. This CDR3 region has 14 residues. For the CDR3, the DNA is TGTGCCATCAGATCCGACAGGGCTGACAGTGAGCAGTTCTTC. Amino acids: CAIRSDRADSEQFF.

Notes on this clonotype: This may come from a read error, since a much larger clone is one base off. CDR3 DNA sequence: TGTGCCAGCAGCTTAGCCTCACTAGCGGGAGTTCCCGGGGAGCTGCTTTTT. Translated, it gives CASSLASLAGVPGELLF. The rearrangement uses TRBV7-9 and TRBJ2-2; TRBD2 matches at 11 bases. CDR3 length: 17 amino acids. Germline assignment: CDR1 SEHNR and CDR2 FQNEAQ (reference sequence).

This clonotype was found many times. V usage is TRBV11-2 and J usage is TRBJ1-6; D is unresolved. The CDR3 spans 11 residues. CDR1 is SGHAT and CDR2 is FQNNGV in the germline V gene. V gave up 6 bases and J gave up 7 bases, with 4 bases separating them. This CDR3 reads CASRYNSPLHF. The CDR3 nucleotides are TGTGCCAGCAGGTACAATTCACCCCTCCACTTT.

This chain joins TRBV10-3 and TRBJ1-2; a weak D match, TRBD1 (5 bases). Germline V gene data show CDR1 as ENHRY and CDR2 as SYGVKD. V lost 10 bases and J lost 7, with 19 bases in between. The CDR3 sequence is 13 residues long. The DNA of the CDR3 is TGTGCCAGCAAGACGGGGCTTTTGGGTGGCTACACCTTC. Encoded protein: CASKTGLLGGYTF.

This clonotype has a count of ten or more. The chain joins TRBV29-1 to TRBJ2-5, with D possibly called TRBD1 or TRBD2 (5 bases each). Germline CDR1 and CDR2: SQVTM and ANQGSEA. The CDR3 sequence is 13 residues long. Between the trimmed V and J ends, which lost 4 bases and 5 bases, there was a span of 14 bases. The CDR3 coding sequence is TGCAGCGTTGGCATAAGATGGGGGGAGACCCAGTACTTC. Its protein is CSVGIRWGETQYF.

About this clonotype itself: A clone one base away is much larger, so this may be a read error. J is TRBJ1-6 and V is TRBV7-8; 9 bases map to TRBD1. Germline V CDR1 and CDR2: SGHVS, FQNEAQ. This CDR3 comprises 14 residues. The DNA for the CDR3 is TGTGTCAGCAGCCCGGGACAGGGCCTTACACCCCTCCACTTT. This sequence encodes CVSSPGQGLTPLHF. The full variable domain, completed using reference TRBV7-8 and TRBJ1-6, is GAGVSQSPRYKVAKRGQDVALRCDPISGHVSLFWYQQALGQGPEFLTYFQNEAQLDKSGLPSDRFFAERPEGSVSTLKIQRTQQEDSAVYLCVSSPGQGLTPLHFGNGTRLTVT.

Ten or more counts support this clonotype. V usage is TRBV9 and J usage is TRBJ2-5; D perhaps matches TRBD2 (5 bases). V dropped 0 bases and J dropped 5 bases, with 14 bases sitting between them. Germline V gives CDR1 SGDLS, CDR2 YYNGEE. CDR3 length: 15 residues. The CDR3 DNA reads as TGTGCCAGCAGCGTAGACCGGGGTTCTTTGGAGACCCAGTACTTC. It codes for CASSVDRGSLETQYF.